Listed below are T cell receptor beta chains from one sample, sequenced in a study of OX40 agonist ivuxolimab in advanced cancers. Profiling relied on immunoSEQ multiplex PCR, and the TCRdb table lists in-frame clones only, not all of them. The sample includes over 100,000 clones, more than 80% of them seen just once. Sample: CD4+ or CD8+ T cells sorted from blood, taken in a trial of the OX40 agonist ivuxolimab. The receptors come from an adult with an advanced solid tumor such as melanoma, head and neck, liver or kidney cancer. Both conserved end residues are part of each CDR3. D genes are given only for firm matches. Expanded clones get a size class; other rows say once, few or many, or leave the size out.

j_call v_call clone_size d_call cdr3_nt cdr3_aa
TRBJ1-5 TRBV28 NA NA TGTGCCAGCAGTTCCCCACGGCCCCAGCATTTT CASSSPRPQHF
TRBJ2-2 TRBV7-2 NA TRBD2 TGTGCCAGCCGGGGAGGGCAAACCGGGGAGCTGTTTTTT CASRGGQTGELFF
TRBJ2-3 TRBV9 NA TRBD2 TGTGCCAGCAGCGCCTCTGGTCGGGGGGGCGGAGATACGCAGTATTTT CASSASGRGGGDTQYF
TRBJ1-1 TRBV14 NA TRBD1 TGTGCCAGCAGCCAAGTTGAGACAGGGTGTATCTTT CASSQVETGCIF
TRBJ1-2 TRBV6-1 NA TRBD1 TGTGCCAGCAGTGAAGAGGGGACAGGGGGCGCCTATGGCTACACCTTC CASSEEGTGGAYGYTF
TRBJ2-7 TRBV2 NA TRBD1 TGTGCCAGCAGGCGACAGGGTCGGAACGAGCAGTACTTC CASRRQGRNEQYF
TRBJ2-2 TRBV7-2 NA NA TGTGCCAGCAGCTTAGTTCGGGCCGGGGAGCTGTTTTTT CASSLVRAGELFF
TRBJ1-5 TRBV19 few NA TGTGCCAGTAATCAGGCTGCGGCCAATCAGCCCCAGCATTTT CASNQAAANQPQHF
TRBJ1-2 TRBV7-2 NA NA TGTGCCAGCAGCTTCGACCGGAGTGGCTACACCTTC CASSFDRSGYTF
TRBJ1-5 TRBV27 once NA TGTGCCAGCGCGAAGGGGGTTTCGGACTATAGCAATCAGCCCCAGCATTTT CASAKGVSDYSNQPQHF
TRBJ2-2 TRBV6-5 NA NA TGTGCCAGCAGGTCCTCAGGTTACACCGGGGAGCTGTTTTTT CASRSSGYTGELFF
TRBJ1-2 TRBV6-5 NA TRBD1 TGTGCCAGCAGGGACAGGTCTATCTATGGCTACACCTTC CASRDRSIYGYTF
TRBJ2-3 TRBV1 NA NA TGCACCAGTGTTGCTGCGGCCCTCCGCACAGATACGCAGTATTTT CTSVAAALRTDTQYF
TRBJ1-2 TRBV28 NA NA TGTGCCAGCAGCCAGGGGAGGACGAACTATGGCTACACCTTC CASSQGRTNYGYTF
TRBJ1-4 TRBV11-2 once NA TGTGCCAGCAGCTTAAACAGGGATCCCGCACTTAATGAAAAACTGTTTTTT CASSLNRDPALNEKLFF
TRBJ1-2 TRBV19 NA NA TGTGCCAGTAGTAACAGGGTCCGGGATGGCTACACCTTC CASSNRVRDGYTF
TRBJ2-5 TRBV5-1 NA TRBD2 TGCGCCAGCAGCTTCCGCGGGGGGGCCGAAGAGACCCAGTACTTC CASSFRGGAEETQYF
TRBJ1-1 TRBV7-2 NA NA TGTGCCAGCAGCACCCGGGTGGGGGCCACTGAAGCTTTCTTT CASSTRVGATEAFF
TRBJ1-1 TRBV29-1 NA NA TGCAGCGTTCGGGGGGACACAAATCGGAGCATGAACACTGAAGCTTTCTTT CSVRGDTNRSMNTEAFF
TRBJ1-1 TRBV7-8 NA NA TGTGCCAGCAGCTTAGAGGGGATTGCTGAAGCTTTCTTT CASSLEGIAEAFF
TRBJ2-5 TRBV11-2 NA NA TGTGCCAGCAGCCTAAGGTTGGGCCCAAGTACCCAGTACTTC CASSLRLGPSTQYF
TRBJ1-5 TRBV25-1 few NA TGTGCCAGCAGTGAATCAGGGGTAAGAGGTCAGCCCCAGCATTTT CASSESGVRGQPQHF
TRBJ1-1 TRBV9 NA NA TGTGCCAGCAGCTTGAGACCCTCCAACACTGAAGCTTTCTTT CASSLRPSNTEAFF
TRBJ1-4 TRBV6-6 NA TRBD1 TGTGCCAGCAGTTACAGGGGGCAAGGTGAAAAACTGTTTTTT CASSYRGQGEKLFF
TRBJ2-7 TRBV7-2 few TRBD1 TGTGCCAGCAATTCTCCCCTGCTACCGGGACAGGGGAAGAGGGAGCAGTACTTC CASNSPLLPGQGKREQYF
TRBJ1-1 TRBV7-2 NA NA TGTGCCAGCAGCTTAGGGGTTATGACTGAAGCTTTCTTT CASSLGVMTEAFF
TRBJ1-5 TRBV7-2 NA NA TGTGCCAGCAGTCGTTACAGAGATAGCAATCAGCCCCAGCATTTT CASSRYRDSNQPQHF
TRBJ1-1 TRBV15 NA NA TGTGCCACCAGCAGAGATCGAGCGGTTAAGGGAATGAACACTGAAGCTTTCTTT CATSRDRAVKGMNTEAFF
TRBJ2-1 TRBV5-1 NA NA TGCGCCAGCAGCTTGGACCCCGGAGGTGAGCAGTTCTTC CASSLDPGGEQFF
TRBJ1-1 TRBV29-1 NA NA TGCAGCTGCAGAGGGGCGGTGGTTCGGGGAAGTAACACTGAAGCTTTCTTT CSCRGAVVRGSNTEAFF
TRBJ1-2 TRBV14 once NA TGTGCCAGCAGCCAAGGCGGGGGCTATGGCTACACCTTC CASSQGGGYGYTF
TRBJ1-3 TRBV7-9 NA NA TGTGCCAGCAGTTATAGACAGGTAGACTCTGGAAACACCATATATTTT CASSYRQVDSGNTIYF
TRBJ2-7 TRBV18 NA NA TGTGCCAGCTCACCAAGATCGACAGCCCCCCACGAGCAGTACTTC CASSPRSTAPHEQYF
TRBJ1-2 TRBV18 NA NA TGTGCCAGCTCACCAAACCACAGGGAGAGCTACACCTTC CASSPNHRESYTF
TRBJ1-5 TRBV30 NA NA TGTGCCTGGAGTCAAGGGGCGGGTGGCAATCAGCCCCAGCATTTT CAWSQGAGGNQPQHF
TRBJ2-7 TRBV5-6 NA TRBD1 TGTGCCAGCAGCTGGGACAGGGACGAGCAGTACTTC CASSWDRDEQYF
TRBJ2-7 TRBV6-1 many NA TGTGCCAGCAGTGAAACCTACGAGCAGTACTTC CASSETYEQYF
TRBJ2-3 TRBV30 once NA TGTGCCTGGAGTTTTGGCGGCGGAGATACGCAGTATTTT CAWSFGGGDTQYF
TRBJ1-2 TRBV9 NA NA TGTGCCAGCAGCGACCTGGTAAAGCTCCCCTATGGCTACACCTTC CASSDLVKLPYGYTF
TRBJ1-2 TRBV11-2 once NA TGTGCCAGCAGCTTAGGGTTTGGCTACACCTTC CASSLGFGYTF
TRBJ2-4 TRBV11-3 NA TRBD2 TGTGCCAGCAGCGGGGAGGGAAGCAAAAACATTCAGTACTTC CASSGEGSKNIQYF